A single sample gave rise to the 20 T cell receptor beta chains below, sequenced in a study of neurological immune-mediated disorders. The time point denotes: longitudinal time-point 3. TCRdb re-derived calls from the 5' RACE reads in MiXCR, one entry per CDR3 protein. The data show approximately 50,000 distinct CDR3 sequences, 8% to 9% seen once. What was sequenced was PBMCs. The receptors were sampled from a woman aged 40 to 50 in good health.

At least ten counts were recorded for this clonotype. The chain couples TRBV6-5 to TRBJ2-1; a possible D gene is TRBD2 (6 bases). CDR1 is MNHEY, CDR2 SVGAGI, per germline. The CDR3 sequence is 15 residues long. V was pared by 0 bases and J by 4 bases, with 10 bases between. CDR3 bases: TGTGCCAGCAGTTACTCAGGGACTCCTTACAATGAGCAGTTCTTC. It is translated as CASSYSGTPYNEQFF.

This clonotype occurred many times. J is TRBJ2-1 and V is TRBV29-1; TRBD2 aligns across 9 bases. Trimming cost V 6 bases and J 6 bases; bases outside gene matches: 9. The CDR3 consists of 14 residues. Germline V gene lookup returns CDR1 SQVTM and CDR2 ANQGSEA. The CDR3 coding sequence is TGCAGCGTGTTAGCGGGAGTATCCCCCAATGAGCAGTTCTTC. Protein: CSVLAGVSPNEQFF.

This clonotype has a count of ten or more. V is TRBV25-1 and J is TRBJ2-5; TRBD2 might be the D (5 bases). This CDR3 is 12 amino acids long. V lost 6 bases to trimming and J lost 10 bases, with 15 bases between them. Looked up from germline, CDR1 is MGHDK and CDR2 is SYGVNS. The CDR3 spells CASSKEGRDQYF. As DNA, the CDR3 is TGTGCCAGCAGCAAAGAGGGAAGGGACCAGTACTTC.

This clonotype was recorded many times. CDR3 DNA sequence: TGCGCCAGCAGCATAGGACAGGGCACAGATACGCAGTATTTT. This encodes CASSIGQGTDTQYF. This rearrangement joins TRBV5-1 to TRBJ2-3; TRBD1 matches at 7 bases. V dropped 4 bases and J dropped 1; count of bases not matched to a gene: 3. The CDR3 is 14 residues long. Germline loops: CDR1 SGHRS, CDR2 YFSETQ.

This clonotype appeared many times. This chain joins TRBV4-3 and TRBJ2-7, with D possibly matching TRBD1 (7 bases). There are 17 residues in the CDR3. V was pared by 4 bases and J by 1 base, with 20 bases between. Germline CDR1 LGHNA, CDR2 YSLEER. CDR3 nucleotides: TGCGCCAGCAGCCGGAAGTACCGGGACAGCGGGTCCTACGAGCAGTACTTC. It yields the protein CASSRKYRDSGSYEQYF.

This clonotype was counted at least ten times. The chain has TRBV5-1 and TRBJ1-1, with D tentatively TRBD1 (5 bases). Germline CDR1 and CDR2: SGHRS and YFSETQ. CDR3 length: 14 amino acids. V lost 3 bases, J lost 1 base, and 10 bases lay in between. As DNA, the CDR3 is TGCGCCAGCAGCTCCGGGACGGCGAACACTGAAGCTTTCTTT. This translates into CASSSGTANTEAFF.

This clonotype was recorded at least ten times. The J gene is TRBJ1-2, the V gene TRBV29-1; D unresolved. The germline gives CDR1 SQVTM, CDR2 ANQGSEA. CDR3 length: 13 amino acids. V gave up 7 bases and J gave up 2 bases, with 14 bases separating them. CDR3 sequence (DNA): TGCAGCGCCCGGAGGGAGACCAACTATGGCTACACCTTC. This encodes CSARRETNYGYTF.

The table lists this clonotype with many counts. The chain employs TRBV5-1 and TRBJ2-3, with D possibly called TRBD1 or TRBD2 (5 bases each). Trimming pared 7 bases from V and 2 bases from J, leaving 14 bases between. Per germline, CDR1 SGHRS and CDR2 YFSETQ. The CDR3 sequence is 14 residues long. The CDR3 spells CASVPGTPTDTQYF. CDR3 bases: TGCGCCAGCGTCCCCGGGACGCCCACAGATACGCAGTATTTT.

This clonotype was observed at least ten times. J is TRBJ1-3 and V is TRBV12-3 or TRBV12-4, with a weak D call TRBD1 (5 bases). V was trimmed by 0 bases and J by 0 bases, leaving 9 bases between them. The CDR3 sequence is 16 residues long. CDR3 in amino acids: CASSLAGRYSGNTIYF. The CDR3 DNA is TGTGCCAGCAGTTTAGCGGGGCGGTACTCTGGAAACACCATATATTTT.

This clonotype was found many times. V is TRBV20-1 and J is TRBJ1-1; 12 bases are shared with TRBD1. From germline, CDR1 is DFQATT and CDR2 SNEGSKA (reference sequence). The CDR3 contains 13 residues. J was trimmed by 5 bases and V by 5 bases; bases with no gene match: 3. This CDR3 reads CSAGTGGKTEAFF. The CDR3 nucleotides read TGCAGTGCTGGGACAGGGGGCAAAACTGAAGCTTTCTTT.

This clonotype was seen ten or more times. This chain uses TRBV20-1 with TRBJ1-6; D call uncertain. CDR1 and CDR2 from the germline V gene are DFQATT and SNEGSKA (reference sequence). Trimming shortened V by 4 bases and J by 0 bases, and 10 bases separated the two germline ends. CDR3 length equals 15 residues. The CDR3 is CSATPSSSYNSPLHF. Written as DNA, the CDR3 is TGCAGTGCTACCCCCAGCAGCTCCTATAATTCACCCCTCCACTTT.

The chain has TRBV2 and TRBJ1-6, with 8 positions matching TRBD1. The germline V gene encodes CDR1 SNHLY and CDR2 FYNNEI. CDR3 length equals 14 residues. Trimming took 7 bases from V and 3 from J; bases not matched to a gene: 2. The CDR3 loop is CASTGQGYNSPLHF. CDR3 DNA sequence: TGTGCCAGCACCGGACAGGGCTATAATTCACCCCTCCACTTT.

This clonotype was observed many times. The chain is built from TRBV12-3 or TRBV12-4 and TRBJ1-2; D may be TRBD1 (5 bases). V was shortened by 0 bases and J by 7 bases, with 12 bases between the two germline ends. The CDR3 covers 14 residues. The CDR3 sequence is CASSLAEGIGGYTF. As DNA, the CDR3 is TGTGCCAGCAGTTTAGCGGAGGGGATAGGTGGCTACACCTTC.

This clonotype was seen ten or more times. The chain uses TRBV5-1 and TRBJ2-2; possibly TRBD1 or TRBD2 for D (5 bases each). CDR1 and CDR2 (germline): SGHRS, YFSETQ. The V end was cut by 3 bases, the J end by 5 bases, with 17 bases between. The CDR3 is 16 residues long. The CDR3 protein is CASSSDRGDGTGELFF. The CDR3 nucleotides are TGCGCCAGCAGCTCAGATCGAGGGGATGGGACCGGGGAGCTGTTTTTT.

This clonotype has ten or more counts. The J gene is TRBJ2-1, the V gene TRBV20-1; 12 positions match TRBD2. The germline gives CDR1 DFQATT, CDR2 SNEGSKA (reference sequence). After removal of 5 bases from V and 3 bases from J, the junction contained 11 bases not matched to a gene. This CDR3 region has 17 residues. The CDR3 region has the DNA TGCAGTGCTGGCTTTTCTCCGACTAGCGGGGGCTACAATGAGCAGTTCTTC. It yields the protein CSAGFSPTSGGYNEQFF.

In its sample, this clonotype was seen many times. V and J are TRBV10-3 and TRBJ2-7, with 9 positions matching TRBD1. The junction had 10 bases not matched to a gene; V was cut back by 11 bases and J by 5 bases. From germline, CDR1 is ENHRY and CDR2 SYGVKD. The CDR3 runs 13 residues. The CDR3 region has the DNA TGTGCCGCCCGGGACAGGGTTGACAACGAGCAGTACTTC. Encoded protein: CAARDRVDNEQYF.

In this sample, this clonotype turned up many times. The gene calls are TRBV27 and TRBJ1-1; D is undetermined. CDR3 length: 15 amino acids. The germline gives CDR1 MNHEY, CDR2 SMNVEV (reference sequence). Trimming took 4 bases from V and 6 from J, leaving 18 bases between them. CDR3 coding DNA: TGTGCCAGCAGTTCCGGAAAACTTATACAACCTGAAGCTTTCTTT. Amino acids: CASSSGKLIQPEAFF.

In its sample, this clonotype was seen many times. The chain carries TRBV5-4 and TRBJ1-1, with no clear D. Germline assignment: CDR1 SGHNT and CDR2 YYREEE (reference sequence). The V end was cut by 4 bases, the J end by 2 bases, with 9 bases between. The CDR3 has 13 amino acids. CDR3 DNA: TGTGCCAGCAGCCTCGACACAAACACTGAAGCTTTCTTT. Amino acids: CASSLDTNTEAFF.

This clonotype was detected many times. DNA of the CDR3: TGTGCCAGCAGCTGGAAGGGGGGGAACTATGGCTACACCTTC. This codes for CASSWKGGNYGYTF. V usage is TRBV7-2 and J usage is TRBJ1-2; tentative D call: TRBD1 (6 bases). V was pared by 4 bases and J by 2 bases, with 11 bases between. Germline V gene lookup returns CDR1 SGHTA and CDR2 FQGNSA. This CDR3 has 14 residues. Together with reference TRBV7-2 and TRBJ1-2, the CDR3 gives the full variable domain: GAGVSQSPSNKVTEKGKDVELRCDPISGHTALYWYRQSLGQGLEFLIYFQGNSAPDKSGLPSDRFSAERTGGSVSTLTIQRTQQEDSAVYLCASSWKGGNYGYTFGSGTRLTVV.

In its sample, this clonotype was seen many times. The chain's CDR3 is CASSPDPTGTYEQYF. The CDR3 bases are TGTGCCAGCAGTCCCGACCCCACGGGAACCTACGAGCAGTACTTC. V usage is TRBV12-3 or TRBV12-4 and J usage is TRBJ2-7, with D possibly being TRBD2 (5 bases). This CDR3 spans 15 amino acids. Trimming cost V 5 bases and J 2 bases, with 16 bases left between them.